These T cell receptor beta chains were read from a single sample in a study of T cells after yellow fever vaccination. TCRdb ran MiXCR on the 5' RACE reads and lists one entry per CDR3 protein. Here the sample spans approximately 120,000 distinct CDR3 sequences, more than 6.5% being singletons. Sample: CD4+ T cells sorted from PBMCs, taken 9 to 11 days after the first yellow fever vaccination. The receptor source for this set is a man between 18 and 35 years old who received the YFV17D yellow fever vaccine. CDR3s include the opening cysteine and the closing phenylalanine or tryptophan. A D gene is named only where the DNA matches it firmly. Not all rows give a size; the values are once, few, many and, for expanded clones, a class.

v_call	d_call	cdr3_length	j_call	clone_size	cdr3_aa	cdr3_nt
TRBV12-3/TRBV12-4	TRBD1	14	TRBJ2-5	many	CASSTLDRQETQYF	TGTGCCAGCAGCACACTGGACAGGCAAGAGACCCAGTACTTC
TRBV5-4	-	15	TRBJ2-1	-	CASAGLGGESNEQFF	TGTGCCAGCGCAGGACTCGGGGGTGAATCCAATGAGCAGTTCTTC
TRBV20-1	-	13	TRBJ1-1	many	CSARDNIRAEAFF	TGCAGTGCTAGAGACAATATCAGGGCTGAAGCTTTCTTT
TRBV4-3	-	14	TRBJ1-5	few	CASSQDRGDQPQHF	TGCGCCAGCAGCCAAGATCGGGGGGATCAGCCCCAGCATTTT
TRBV9	TRBD2	18	TRBJ2-2	many	CASRPGAGGGMNTGELFF	TGTGCCAGCAGGCCGGGTGCCGGCGGGGGGATGAACACCGGGGAGCTGTTTTTT
TRBV10-3	-	16	TRBJ2-3	many	CAIHPGRGASTDTQYF	TGTGCCATCCATCCAGGACGGGGGGCGTCCACAGATACGCAGTATTTT
TRBV5-1	-	18	TRBJ2-3	many	CASSLVSVAALDTDTQYF	TGCGCCAGCAGCTTGGTGTCGGTAGCGGCATTGGACACAGATACGCAGTATTTT
TRBV6-5	-	15	TRBJ1-1	many	CASSYSYGRATEAFF	TGTGCCAGCAGTTACTCGTATGGGAGAGCCACTGAAGCTTTCTTT
TRBV20-1	TRBD2	15	TRBJ2-1	many	CSARDTSGGASEQFF	TGCAGTGCTAGAGACACTAGCGGGGGGGCCAGTGAGCAGTTCTTC
TRBV2	TRBD1	15	TRBJ1-4	many	CASSSWTGTNEKLFF	TGTGCCAGCAGTAGTTGGACAGGGACCAATGAAAAACTGTTTTTT
TRBV29-1	-	15	TRBJ1-2	-	CSGVDQISYNYGYTF	TGCAGCGGAGTCGATCAAATCAGTTACAACTATGGCTACACCTTC
TRBV5-1	TRBD2	15	TRBJ2-5	many	CASSSGGLWVETQYF	TGCGCCAGCAGTAGCGGGGGCCTCTGGGTGGAGACCCAGTACTTC
TRBV7-2	-	14	TRBJ1-3	many	CASSLGRSQNTIYF	TGTGCCAGCAGCTTAGGGCGAAGTCAGAACACCATATATTTT
TRBV7-9	-	14	TRBJ2-5	-	CASQEGNFQETQYF	TGTGCCAGCCAAGAGGGAAACTTCCAAGAGACCCAGTACTTC
TRBV5-1	-	16	TRBJ2-2	few	CASSLEGQGYTGELFF	TGCGCCAGCAGTCTGGAGGGGCAGGGATACACCGGGGAGCTGTTTTTT
TRBV4-3	-	17	TRBJ1-3	many	CASSQFIQGDSGNTIYF	TGCGCCAGCAGCCAATTCATACAGGGTGACTCTGGAAACACCATATATTTT
TRBV4-3	-	15	TRBJ2-1	once	CASSPSGLNYNEQFF	TGCGCCAGCAGCCCGTCGGGACTCAACTACAATGAGCAGTTCTTC
TRBV18	TRBD1	15	TRBJ1-5	few	CASSEGQGARQPQHF	TGTGCCAGCTCAGAGGGACAGGGGGCAAGGCAGCCCCAGCATTTT
TRBV20-1	-	11	TRBJ1-1	many	CSANYWGEAFF	TGCAGTGCAAACTACTGGGGTGAAGCTTTCTTT
TRBV7-3	-	13	TRBJ2-1	many	CASSQQGGNEQFF	TGTGCCAGCAGCCAACAGGGCGGTAATGAGCAGTTCTTC
TRBV2	TRBD1	13	TRBJ1-3	many	CASTRDRAGTIYF	TGTGCCAGCACCAGGGACAGGGCTGGCACCATATATTTT
TRBV20-1	-	14	TRBJ1-1	many	CSARGDGADTEAFF	TGCAGTGCTAGGGGGGACGGCGCGGACACTGAAGCTTTCTTT
TRBV7-3	TRBD1	15	TRBJ2-2	-	CASSLTDREAGELFF	TGTGCCAGCAGCTTAACGGACAGGGAGGCCGGGGAGCTGTTTTTT
TRBV29-1	-	12	TRBJ2-1	many	CSAGHGYNEQFF	TGCAGCGCCGGTCACGGGTACAATGAGCAGTTCTTC
TRBV11-2	-	11	TRBJ2-4	many	CASSLGDPQYF	TGTGCCAGCAGCTTAGGGGACCCGCAGTACTTC
TRBV12-3/TRBV12-4	TRBD1	15	TRBJ1-2	many	CASSQTGEPNYGYTF	TGTGCCAGCAGTCAAACAGGGGAACCTAACTATGGCTACACCTTC
TRBV21-1	-	16	TRBJ2-6	-	CAGGRDRSTGANVLTF	TGTGCCGGGGGGCGGGACAGGTCGACTGGGGCCAACGTCCTGACTTTC
TRBV20-1	-	11	TRBJ2-3	many	CSAKKADTQYF	TGCAGTGCTAAGAAAGCGGACACGCAGTATTTT
TRBV4-3	-	16	TRBJ1-4	many	CASSQESWRPNEKLFF	TGCGCCAGCAGCCAGGAAAGTTGGAGGCCCAATGAAAAACTGTTTTTT
TRBV5-1	-	14	TRBJ2-5	many	CASSLTPSGETQYF	TGCGCCAGCAGCTTGACTCCTTCTGGGGAGACCCAGTACTTC
TRBV30	-	14	TRBJ2-1	many	CAWSVGGGNNEQFF	TGTGCCTGGAGTGTAGGCGGGGGCAACAATGAGCAGTTCTTC
TRBV19	TRBD1	14	TRBJ2-5	many	CASRGTGSTETQYF	TGTGCCAGTAGAGGGACAGGGAGTACAGAGACCCAGTACTTC
TRBV5-5	TRBD1	17	TRBJ1-1	many	CASSLGPGQGRRTEAFF	TGTGCCAGCAGCTTGGGTCCGGGACAGGGCAGAAGGACTGAAGCTTTCTTT
TRBV6-1	-	12	TRBJ2-1	-	CASSEGGSREFF	TGTGCCAGCAGTGAAGGGGGAAGCCGGGAGTTCTTC
TRBV20-1	-	15	TRBJ2-3	many	CSARDRTRSTDTQYF	TGCAGTGCTAGAGACAGGACTCGTAGCACAGATACGCAGTATTTT
TRBV4-3	-	13	TRBJ1-5	many	CASSQDWGQPQHF	TGCGCCAGCAGCCAAGATTGGGGACAGCCCCAGCATTTT
TRBV6-2/TRBV6-3	-	15	TRBJ2-5	many	CASSHHGQRGETQYF	TGTGCCAGCAGTCACCACGGACAGAGGGGAGAGACCCAGTACTTC
TRBV12-3/TRBV12-4	-	13	TRBJ1-5	many	CASSLREGQPQHF	TGTGCCAGCAGTTTACGGGAAGGGCAGCCCCAGCATTTT
TRBV27	TRBD1	14	TRBJ1-1	many	CASRLRGQAPEAFF	TGTGCCAGCAGACTAAGGGGACAGGCCCCTGAAGCTTTCTTT
TRBV6-2/TRBV6-3	-	16	TRBJ2-6	few	CASSDPGARGANVLTF	TGTGCCAGCAGCGACCCGGGGGCGCGGGGGGCCAACGTCCTGACTTTC